The 11 T cell receptor beta chains listed next were all sequenced from one sample in a study of vaccination effects on CD4 cells after COVID-19. TCRdb's table, derived via immunoSEQ multiplex PCR, lists solely in-frame clones and lacks some. The repertoire has about 73,000 clones, around 69% of them found once; the top ten carry approximately 2.2%. At the end of approximately 10 days of culture, CD4+ T cells were isolated. Each person got two doses of an mRNA SARS-CoV-2 vaccine, BNT162b2 or mRNA-1273. These receptors are not linked to any known antigen. Here the sequenced sample was CD4+ T cells from PBMCs cultured without peptide, taken after COVID-19 vaccination. All receptors come from a human donor who received a COVID-19 vaccine.

This clone was seen only a few times. The V gene is TRBV9, the J gene TRBJ1-6; 7 bases align to TRBD1. The germline gives CDR1 SGDLS, CDR2 YYNGEE. The CDR3 consists of 15 residues. J was trimmed by 10 bases and V by 4 bases; bases with no gene match: 11. CDR3 bases: TGTGCCAGCAGCCCCGACAGGGCGCTACGGTCACCCCTCCACTTT. Its translation: CASSPDRALRSPLHF.

The chain recombines TRBV6-5 with TRBJ2-5; 7 nucleotides match TRBD1. V lost 5 bases, J lost 5 bases, and 8 bases stayed unmatched. Germline V gene sequence: CDR1 MNHEY, CDR2 SVGAGI. This CDR3 contains 14 residues. The CDR3 DNA is TGTGCCAGCAGTCCAATTGGACAGGAGGAGACCCAGTACTTC. It specifies CASSPIGQEETQYF.

There are a few counts of this clone. V is TRBV6-5 and J is TRBJ1-1, with D unresolved. Between the trimmed V and J ends, which lost 7 bases and 5 bases, there was a span of 8 bases. Germline CDR1 MNHEY, CDR2 SVGAGI. CDR3 size: 11 residues. The CDR3 sequence: CASTDRTEAFF. The CDR3 DNA reads TGTGCCAGCACCGACCGGACTGAAGCTTTCTTT.

V is TRBV20-1 and J is TRBJ2-3; weak D call: TRBD2 (5 bases). This CDR3 spans 15 amino acids. Germline assignment: CDR1 DFQATT and CDR2 SNEGSKA (reference sequence). Trimming cost V 3 bases and J 4 bases, with 17 bases left between them. The CDR3 bases are TGCAGTGCTAGTACCGGACTGCTCGAAGCAGATACGCAGTATTTT. Residues: CSASTGLLEADTQYF.

The chain employs TRBV6-5 and TRBJ1-1; maybe TRBD1 (6 bases). V dropped 7 bases and J dropped 5 bases, with 11 bases sitting between them. The CDR3 totals 12 residues. The germline V gene encodes CDR1 MNHEY and CDR2 SVGAGI. As DNA, the CDR3 is TGTGCCAGCACCAGGGGAGAAACTGAAGCTTTCTTT. Encoded protein: CASTRGETEAFF.

The V and J genes are TRBV20-1 and TRBJ2-1; 12 nucleotides agree with TRBD2. The CDR3 runs 17 residues. The V gene end was trimmed by 3 bases and the J gene end by 0 bases; junction bases not matched to a gene: 6. Germline-derived CDR1 and CDR2 are DFQATT and SNEGSKA (reference sequence). This chain's CDR3 is CSASTSGGRSSYNEQFF. For the CDR3, the DNA is TGCAGTGCTAGTACTAGCGGGGGGCGAAGCTCCTACAATGAGCAGTTCTTC.

This clone was observed a single time. V and J are TRBV19 and TRBJ2-5; TRBD2 might be the D (6 bases). The CDR3 is made up of 16 amino acids. Germline V gene sequence: CDR1 LNHDA, CDR2 SQIVND (reference sequence). Trimming took off 3 bases at V and 1 base at J, with 15 bases between the two ends. In DNA, the CDR3 is TGTGCCAGTAGTATTAAGGGTGCGGGACTCCAAGAGACCCAGTACTTC. It codes for CASSIKGAGLQETQYF.

CDR3 in amino acids: CATSDLFPNEQFF. CDR3 DNA sequence: TGTGCCACCAGTGATTTGTTCCCCAATGAGCAGTTCTTC. This chain connects TRBV24-1 to TRBJ2-1; no reliable D call. CDR3 length: 13 residues. V dropped 0 bases and J dropped 6 bases, with 5 bases sitting between them. Germline assignment: CDR1 KGHDR and CDR2 SFDVKD.

The CDR3 nucleotides read TGTGCCAGCAGCTCAGTCGACAGCCCAGATACGCAGTATTTT. It yields the protein CASSSVDSPDTQYF. The chain is built from TRBV5-6 and TRBJ2-3; weak D call: TRBD1 (5 bases). Germline loops: CDR1 SGHDT, CDR2 YYEEEE. Trimming removed 3 bases from V and 4 bases from J, with 12 bases in between. The length of the CDR3 is 14 residues.

J is TRBJ2-3 and V is TRBV6-5; D might be TRBD1 or TRBD2, each matching 5 bases. Looked up from germline, CDR1 is MNHEY and CDR2 is SVGAGI. The CDR3 runs 15 residues. V was trimmed by 6 bases and J by 5 bases, leaving 18 bases between them. The CDR3 DNA follows: TGTGCCAGCAGGGCCGGGGACGCTGCGGGAGATACGCAGTATTTT. It codes for CASRAGDAAGDTQYF.

The chain uses TRBV5-1 and TRBJ2-3; TRBD2 matches at 9 bases. The CDR3 runs to 16 residues. V shed 2 bases, J shed 4 bases, and the junction held 8 bases outside the gene matches. Germline V gene lookup returns CDR1 SGHRS and CDR2 YFSETQ. The CDR3 spells CASSLAGTSSADTQYF. The DNA of the CDR3 is TGCGCCAGCAGCTTAGCCGGGACTAGCAGCGCAGATACGCAGTATTTT. The full variable domain, in which reference TRBV5-1 and TRBJ2-3 provide the parts outside the CDR3, is KAGVTQTPRYLIKTRGQQVTLSCSPISGHRSVSWYQQTPGQGLQFLFEYFSETQRNKGNFPGRFSGRQFSNSRSEMNVSTLELGDSALYLCASSLAGTSSADTQYFGPGTRLTVL.